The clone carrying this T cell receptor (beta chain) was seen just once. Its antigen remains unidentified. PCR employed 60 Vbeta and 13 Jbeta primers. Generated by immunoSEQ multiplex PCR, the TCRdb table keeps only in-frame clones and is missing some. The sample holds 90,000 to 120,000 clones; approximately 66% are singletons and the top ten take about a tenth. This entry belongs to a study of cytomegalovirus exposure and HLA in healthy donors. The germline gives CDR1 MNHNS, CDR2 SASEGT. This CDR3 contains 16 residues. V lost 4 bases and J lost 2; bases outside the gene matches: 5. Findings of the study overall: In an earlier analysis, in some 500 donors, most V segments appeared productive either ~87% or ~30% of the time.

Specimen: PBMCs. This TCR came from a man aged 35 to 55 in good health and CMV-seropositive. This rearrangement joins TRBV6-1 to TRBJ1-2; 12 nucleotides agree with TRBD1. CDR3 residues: CASSARDRGQNYGYTF. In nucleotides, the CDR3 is TGTGCCAGCAGTGCCCGGGACAGGGGGCAGAACTATGGCTACACCTTC.